This T cell receptor beta chain was found in a study of blood T cell repertoires in COVID-19. Generated by immunoSEQ multiplex PCR, the TCRdb table keeps only in-frame clones and is missing some. The profile shows under 350,000 clones, roughly 85% of them singletons. CDR3 length: 14 amino acids. V was pared by 8 bases and J by 4 bases, with 7 bases of the junction left unmatched. CDR1 is MNHEY, CDR2 SMNVEV, per germline (reference sequence). The specimen was PBMCs or T cells enriched from blood (not recorded which). The source of this sequence is a woman aged 40 to 50 with acute COVID-19. The chain employs TRBV27 and TRBJ1-5; 8 positions agree with TRBD1. The CDR3 reads CASRGTGLNQPQHF. The CDR3 nucleotides read TGTGCCAGCCGAGGGACAGGTTTAAATCAGCCCCAGCATTTT.